This T cell receptor beta chain comes out of a study of patients and donors after allogeneic stem cell transplantation. TCRdb used MiXCR to reprocess the RT-PCR reads, holding one entry per CDR3 protein. The repertoire consists of hundreds of thousands of distinct CDR3 sequences, with roughly 17% occurring once and the leading ten covering 7% to 7.5%. Per the germline V gene, CDR1 is SEHNR and CDR2 is FQNEAQ (reference sequence). This CDR3 has 15 amino acids. V was pared by 6 bases and J by 0 bases, with 14 bases between. The origin of this receptor is a human donor who was either an allogeneic HSCT recipient or a stem cell or donor lymphocyte infusion donor (not recorded which). It is not recorded whose cells these are; they may come from a transplant donor. The sequenced sample was blood, either unsorted or a sorted T cell fraction (not recorded which). This chain uses TRBV7-9 with TRBJ1-1, with a weak D call TRBD1 (6 bases). The chain's CDR3 is CASSPRTEMNTEAFF. CDR3 DNA: TGTGCCAGCAGTCCTAGGACAGAGATGAACACTGAAGCTTTCTTT.